The 21 T cell receptor beta chains below all came from one sample that was sequenced in a study of T cells in localized non-small cell lung cancer (dated by TCRdb to the early 2020s). Receptor amplification or capture employed the immunoSEQ multiplex PCR assay. Entries here come from immuneACCESS through TCRdb and include only in-frame sequences with V and J called. Some clones fail to appear in such tables; in the studies checked, an unresolved V gene covers under half of the shortfall, and the cause of the remainder is unknown. Here the sample has approximately 1,200 clones; around 35% occur a single time. The ten most abundant clones make up roughly 20% of the sample. Source: normal lung tissue next to the tumor, taken before any cancer treatment. The source is a woman aged 35 to 69 with stage I lung adenocarcinoma.

The V gene is TRBV19, the J gene TRBJ1-1; D is undetermined. Germline CDR1 reads LNHDA; CDR2 reads SQIVND (reference sequence). V lost 5 bases and J 0 bases, leaving 10 bases between the germline ends. This CDR3 has 14 residues. The CDR3 sequence: CASSPQHLNTEAFF. The DNA for the CDR3 is TGTGCCAGTAGTCCCCAGCACCTGAACACTGAAGCTTTCTTT.

This clone was counted a few times. The CDR3 here is CASSSGPNSNQPQHF. CDR3 bases: TGTGCCAGCAGCTCCGGACCCAATAGCAATCAGCCCCAGCATTTT. The J gene is TRBJ1-5, the V gene TRBV11-3; unclear D gene. CDR1 and CDR2 from the germline V gene are SGHNT and YENEEA. The V end lost 4 bases, the J end lost 0 bases, and 10 bases lay between the germline ends. This CDR3 spans 15 amino acids. Full variable domain (remainder filled in from reference TRBV11-3 and TRBJ1-5): EAGVVQSPRYKIIEKKQPVAFWCNPISGHNTLYWYLQNLGQGPELLIRYENEEAVDDSQLPKDRFSAERLKGVDSTLKIQPAELGDSAVYLCASSSGPNSNQPQHFGDGTRLSIL.

A few counts support this clone. V and J are TRBV14 and TRBJ1-2, with D uncertain. The germline gives CDR1 SGHDN, CDR2 FVKESK. Trimming pared 0 bases from V and 4 bases from J, leaving 6 bases between. This CDR3 has 13 amino acids. The CDR3 loop reads CASSQEDRYGYTF. CDR3 DNA: TGTGCCAGCAGCCAAGAGGACCGCTATGGCTACACCTTC.

The chain links TRBV19 to TRBJ2-1; D may be TRBD2 (6 bases). Germline CDR1 reads LNHDA; CDR2 reads SQIVND (reference sequence). With 7 bases removed from V and 3 bases from J, the gap between germline ends came to 13 bases. This CDR3 has 14 amino acids. The CDR3 protein is CASKGTRFYNEQFF. CDR3 nucleotide sequence: TGTGCCAGTAAAGGGACTCGCTTCTACAATGAGCAGTTCTTC.

The chain recombines TRBV19 with TRBJ2-1; possible D gene TRBD2, 5 bases. This CDR3 spans 16 amino acids. Germline CDR1 is LNHDA and CDR2 is SQIVND (reference sequence). The V end was cut by 5 bases, the J end by 0 bases, with 14 bases between. The CDR3 nucleotides are TGTGCCAGTAGTTCTCCGGACTTCAGCTCCTACAATGAGCAGTTCTTC. It encodes CASSSPDFSSYNEQFF.

The chain links TRBV5-1 to TRBJ2-1; 11 positions match TRBD2. This CDR3 is built from 17 residues. J gave up 5 bases and V 0 bases, and 7 bases lay outside the gene matches. Germline CDR1 and CDR2: SGHRS and YFSETQ. The CDR3 region is CASSLELAGVGDNEQFF. The CDR3 DNA is TGCGCCAGCAGCTTGGAACTAGCGGGAGTGGGAGACAATGAGCAGTTCTTC.

V and J are TRBV6-8 and TRBJ2-2; 8 positions match TRBD1. Germline CDR1 and CDR2: MNHGY and SAAAGT. The CDR3 has 16 residues. Trimming took 2 bases from V and 7 from J; bases not matched to a gene: 9. This CDR3 is CASSYEGRGQDGELFF. The CDR3 nucleotides read TGTGCCAGCAGTTACGAAGGCAGGGGGCAGGACGGGGAGCTGTTTTTT.

This clone was seen only once. This chain links TRBV19 with TRBJ2-5; 8 bases map to TRBD2. The V and J ends lost 5 bases and 1 base, in that order; junction bases with no gene match: 9. This CDR3 contains 16 residues. Germline CDR1 and CDR2: LNHDA and SQIVND (reference sequence). This CDR3 reads CASSPFSGGPQETQYF. For the CDR3, the DNA is TGTGCCAGTAGTCCATTCAGCGGGGGACCCCAAGAGACCCAGTACTTC.

V is TRBV6-8 and J is TRBJ2-2, with D perhaps matching TRBD2 (6 bases). Germline CDR1 is MNHGY and CDR2 is SAAAGT. CDR3 size: 14 residues. Trimming took off 11 bases at V and 4 bases at J, with 17 bases between the two ends. CDR3 sequence: CAAGRDPLTGELFF. DNA of the CDR3: TGTGCCGCCGGGAGAGACCCTCTCACCGGGGAGCTGTTTTTT.

The chain employs TRBV6-8 and TRBJ2-1; unclear D gene. The CDR3 covers 15 residues. V was cut by 4 bases and J by 0 bases, with 10 bases left in between. From germline, CDR1 is MNHGY and CDR2 SAAAGT. The CDR3 here is CASSSGGSSYNEQFF. In DNA form, the CDR3 reads TGTGCCAGCAGTTCTGGTGGCAGCTCCTACAATGAGCAGTTCTTC.

This clone is large (0.1 to 1%) within its sample. This rearrangement joins TRBV11-3 to TRBJ2-2; D gene ambiguous. V shed 4 bases and J shed 8 bases, with 14 bases lying between them. Germline values: CDR1 SGHNT, CDR2 YENEEA. The CDR3 is made up of 14 amino acids. CDR3 residues: CASSSGWASGELFF. CDR3 bases: TGTGCCAGCAGCTCCGGGTGGGCGTCTGGGGAGCTGTTTTTT.

J is TRBJ2-7 and V is TRBV29-1, with 9 bases that match TRBD1. Germline CDR1 reads SQVTM; CDR2 reads ANQGSEA. V lost 0 bases to trimming and J lost 6 bases; unmatched junction nucleotides: 9. CDR3 length: 15 residues. As DNA, the CDR3 is TGCAGCGTTGAAGAGAGCTCGGGACAGGGCCTCGAGCAGTACTTC. It codes for CSVEESSGQGLEQYF.

The chain links TRBV19 to TRBJ2-5; tentatively, D is TRBD2 (6 bases). Germline V gives CDR1 LNHDA, CDR2 SQIVND (reference sequence). The CDR3 has 14 amino acids. The germline V and J ends were trimmed by 3 bases and 4 bases, with 12 bases remaining between them. CDR3 bases: TGTGCCAGTAGTATTGTGGAGGGGTCAGAGACCCAGTACTTC. It is translated as CASSIVEGSETQYF.

This chain uses TRBV19 with TRBJ2-2; unclear D gene. The CDR3 extends over 13 amino acids. The germline V gene has CDR1 LNHDA and CDR2 SQIVND (reference sequence). V lost 3 bases and J 8 bases, leaving 10 bases between the germline ends. The CDR3 DNA sequence: TGTGCCAGTAGTATTAGAATTAAGGGGGAGCTGTTTTTT. Amino acid sequence: CASSIRIKGELFF.

This chain links TRBV6-8 with TRBJ2-3; the match to TRBD1 covers 7 bases. Unmatched junction bases numbered 2, after V lost 0 bases and J lost 2 bases. Germline loops: CDR1 MNHGY, CDR2 SAAAGT. This CDR3 spans 15 amino acids. The CDR3 region has the DNA TGTGCCAGCAGTTACTCAGGGGGCCCCACAGATACGCAGTATTTT. It codes for CASSYSGGPTDTQYF.

This CDR3 reads CASSLDLSSGELFF. In DNA, the CDR3 is TGTGCCAGCAGCTTAGACCTATCCTCCGGGGAGCTGTTTTTT. V is TRBV11-3 and J is TRBJ2-2; D is ambiguous. V was clipped by 0 bases and J by 6 bases, with 8 bases between them. Looked up from germline, CDR1 is SGHNT and CDR2 is YENEEA. This CDR3 spans 14 amino acids.

CDR3 nucleotides: TGTGCCAGCAGCCCCCAGGTCAGGGCAGATACGCAGTATTTT. It translates to CASSPQVRADTQYF. This chain uses TRBV11-3 with TRBJ2-3, with D maybe TRBD1 (5 bases). V lost 5 bases and J 4 bases, leaving 13 bases between the germline ends. This CDR3 contains 14 residues. Germline loops: CDR1 SGHNT, CDR2 YENEEA.

This clone showed up just a few times. This chain joins TRBV6-8 and TRBJ2-1; 11 positions agree with TRBD1. Germline V gives CDR1 MNHGY, CDR2 SAAAGT. V trimming: 7 bases; J trimming: 0 bases; junction bases outside the gene matches: 14. The CDR3 covers 19 residues. CDR3 loop: CASTEVPGQGGSSYNEQFF. CDR3 nucleotide sequence: TGTGCCAGCACCGAAGTCCCGGGACAGGGGGGAAGCTCCTACAATGAGCAGTTCTTC.

V gene TRBV25-1 combines with J gene TRBJ1-3; D gene unclear. The CDR3 covers 14 residues. Trimming removed 5 bases at V and 0 bases at J, with 8 bases between. CDR1 is MGHDK and CDR2 is SYGVNS in the germline V gene. The CDR3 protein is CASSPIYSGNTIYF. The DNA of the CDR3 is TGTGCCAGCAGTCCAATATACTCTGGAAACACCATATATTTT.

The rearrangement joins TRBV19 to TRBJ2-3; TRBD1 agrees at 9 bases. The CDR3 length is 15 residues. With 4 bases clipped from V and 3 bases from J, the junction kept 5 bases outside the gene matches. From germline, CDR1 is LNHDA and CDR2 SQIVND (reference sequence). CDR3 DNA sequence: TGTGCCAGTAGTAACTGGGGGACAGGGACAGATACGCAGTATTTT. It specifies CASSNWGTGTDTQYF.

The CDR3 DNA is TGTGCCAGTAAAGGGTCAGGGAGTTGGGAGACCCAGTACTTC. This codes for CASKGSGSWETQYF. V gene TRBV19 combines with J gene TRBJ2-5, with D possibly called TRBD1 or TRBD2 (5 bases each). The CDR3 has 14 amino acids. The germline gives CDR1 LNHDA, CDR2 SQIVND (reference sequence). V dropped 7 bases and J dropped 5 bases, with 17 bases sitting between them.